Presented here are 21 T cell receptor beta chains from one specimen sequenced in a study of blood T cell repertoires in COVID-19. Sequenced by immunoSEQ multiplex PCR; TCRdb stores in-frame clones only, minus some. Of more than 200,000 clones listed, around four fifths were seen once; the top ten hold roughly 8.2%. The source material was peripheral blood. All receptors derive from a woman older than 75 with COVID-19, enrolled during active disease.

The V call is TRBV11-2, the J call TRBJ2-7, with 8 bases identical to TRBD1. The CDR3 consists of 15 residues. Trimming took 1 base from V and 6 from J; bases not matched to a gene: 8. The V gene's germline CDR1 is SGHAT and CDR2 FQNNGV. The CDR3 loop is CASSLALGTGAEQYF. CDR3 nucleotides: TGTGCCAGCAGCTTAGCCCTTGGGACAGGCGCCGAGCAGTACTTC.

The chain recombines TRBV28 with TRBJ1-2; D is uncertain. Trimming stripped 5 bases from V and 4 bases from J, with 11 bases between. Per the germline V gene, CDR1 is MDHEN and CDR2 is SYDVKM. This CDR3 has 13 residues. CDR3 sequence: CASSPNSRYGYTF. DNA for the CDR3: TGTGCCAGCAGTCCTAATTCCCGCTATGGCTACACCTTC.

This chain connects TRBV7-8 to TRBJ2-5; 7 nucleotides align to TRBD2. Germline trimming cut 1 base from V and 14 bases from J; bases unmatched to any gene: 4. CDR3 length: 11 amino acids. The germline CDR1 and CDR2 sequences are SGHVS and FQNEAQ. In DNA, the CDR3 is TGTGCCAGCAGCTTAGAACTAGCGCCCTACTTC. Residues: CASSLELAPYF.

The chain employs TRBV19 and TRBJ1-3, with D uncertain. The CDR3 totals 12 residues. Trimming stripped 5 bases from V and 6 bases from J, with 8 bases between. Germline V lookup: CDR1 LNHDA, CDR2 SQIVND (reference sequence). DNA for the CDR3: TGTGCCAGTAGTCAACGGGAAAACACCATATATTTT. This sequence encodes CASSQRENTIYF.

The V and J genes are TRBV4-1 and TRBJ1-3, with 7 bases identical to TRBD1. CDR3 size: 16 residues. Germline-derived CDR1 and CDR2 are MGHRA and YSYEKL. Losses at the gene ends were 4 bases for V and 0 bases for J; bases not matched to a gene: 6. The CDR3 is CASSRGQAHSGNTIYF. Here the CDR3 DNA reads TGCGCCAGCAGCCGTGGACAGGCGCACTCTGGAAACACCATATATTTT.

This clone was observed once. This rearrangement joins TRBV7-2 to TRBJ2-7; TRBD2 matches at 9 bases. The CDR3 sequence is 16 residues long. Germline trimming cut 5 bases from V and 2 bases from J; bases unmatched to any gene: 10. Germline assignment: CDR1 SGHTA and CDR2 FQGNSA. This CDR3 is CASSPPTSGPAYEQYF. DNA for the CDR3: TGTGCCAGCAGCCCCCCGACTAGCGGTCCAGCCTACGAGCAGTACTTC.

V and J are TRBV11-1 and TRBJ2-1; TRBD2 agrees at 12 bases. The germline V gene encodes CDR1 SGHAT and CDR2 FQDESV (reference sequence). CDR3 length equals 16 residues. V was clipped by 8 bases and J by 7 bases; unmatched bases: 12. Here the CDR3 DNA reads TGTGCCAGCCAGGGGGCCCTAGCGGGAGGGGGGAATGAGCAGTTCTTC. It translates to CASQGALAGGGNEQFF.

The CDR3 loop is CASSQGPGFEETQYF. In nucleotides, the CDR3 is TGCGCCAGCAGCCAAGGGCCGGGTTTTGAAGAGACCCAGTACTTC. The chain is built from TRBV4-1 and TRBJ2-5; D not resolved. The germline V and J ends were trimmed by 1 base and 3 bases, with 12 bases remaining between them. There are 15 residues in the CDR3. Per the germline V gene, CDR1 is MGHRA and CDR2 is YSYEKL.

This rearrangement joins TRBV4-1 to TRBJ1-5; D call uncertain. Trimming left V 1 base short and J 0 bases short, with 10 bases between. CDR3 length: 16 amino acids. The germline gives CDR1 MGHRA, CDR2 YSYEKL. The CDR3 nucleotides read TGCGCCAGCAGCCAAGGTCAGGATGGTAGCAATCAGCCCCAGCATTTT. Translated: CASSQGQDGSNQPQHF.

The chain employs TRBV7-9 and TRBJ1-1, with TRBD1 as a possible D gene (5 bases). Per germline, CDR1 SEHNR and CDR2 FQNEAQ (reference sequence). V was clipped by 4 bases and J by 4 bases, with 7 bases between them. This CDR3 is built from 12 residues. The CDR3, as DNA: TGTGCCAGCAGCTGGGACTTCACTGAAGCTTTCTTT. Protein sequence: CASSWDFTEAFF.

The chain employs TRBV7-2 and TRBJ2-1, with a possible D match to TRBD2 (6 bases). V lost 5 bases and J 3 bases, leaving 14 bases between the germline ends. CDR3 length: 15 residues. Germline-derived CDR1 and CDR2 are SGHTA and FQGNSA. The CDR3 DNA sequence: TGTGCCAGCAGCCCCGGAGTAGCGGTCTACAATGAGCAGTTCTTC. This codes for CASSPGVAVYNEQFF.

This clone was observed a single time. The V call is TRBV24-1, the J call TRBJ1-2, with a possible D match to TRBD1 (5 bases). The germline V and J ends were trimmed by 5 bases and 4 bases, with 7 bases remaining between them. Germline CDR1 KGHDR, CDR2 SFDVKD. The CDR3 has 12 residues. The CDR3 spells CATSGGVYGYTF. The CDR3 DNA reads as TGTGCCACCAGTGGGGGGGTCTATGGCTACACCTTC.

This sequence joins TRBV30 and TRBJ1-5; D is uncertain. V was clipped by 4 bases and J by 2 bases, with 9 bases between them. The CDR3 contains 13 residues. The V gene's germline CDR1 is GTSNPN and CDR2 SVGIG (reference sequence). The CDR3 is CAWNEGGNQPQHF. The CDR3 DNA follows: TGTGCCTGGAATGAGGGCGGCAATCAGCCCCAGCATTTT. The full variable domain, in which reference TRBV30 and TRBJ1-5 provide the parts outside the CDR3, is SQTIHQWPATLVQPVGSPLSLECTVEGTSNPNLYWYRQAAGRGLQLLFYSVGIGQISSEVPQNLSASRPQDRQFILSSKKLLLSDSGFYLCAWNEGGNQPQHFGDGTRLSIL.

CDR3 DNA: TGTGCCAGCAGCCTCGTGGGACTCAAAGGGACCCAGTACTTC. Its translation: CASSLVGLKGTQYF. The chain links TRBV5-4 to TRBJ2-5, with a weak D call TRBD2 (6 bases). Trimming shortened V by 4 bases and J by 7 bases, and 17 bases separated the two germline ends. The V gene's germline CDR1 is SGHNT and CDR2 YYREEE (reference sequence). The CDR3 loop spans 14 amino acids.

The CDR3 DNA sequence: TGTGCCAGCAGAAGAGCGGGGGGGCTCTACAATGAGCAGTTCTTC. This sequence encodes CASRRAGGLYNEQFF. The chain recombines TRBV7-8 with TRBJ2-1, with 10 bases fitting TRBD2. CDR3 size: 15 residues. Germline V gene lookup returns CDR1 SGHVS and CDR2 FQNEAQ. Trimming at V came to 6 bases and at J to 3 bases, leaving 5 bases not matched to a gene. Full variable domain (rest looked up from reference TRBV7-8 and TRBJ2-1): GAGVSQSPRYKVAKRGQDVALRCDPISGHVSLFWYQQALGQGPEFLTYFQNEAQLDKSGLPSDRFFAERPEGSVSTLKIQRTQQEDSAVYLCASRRAGGLYNEQFFGPGTRLTVL.

This chain connects TRBV3-1 (or the pseudogene TRBV3-2) to TRBJ2-1; D perhaps matches TRBD2 (5 bases). CDR3 length: 13 amino acids. The V gene's germline CDR1 is LGHDT and CDR2 YNNKEL (reference sequence). This CDR3 reads CAAGLSSYNEQFF. The CDR3 region has the DNA TGTGCGGCGGGTCTGAGCTCCTACAATGAGCAGTTCTTC.

The rearrangement uses TRBV11-2 and TRBJ1-5; D not resolved. Germline CDR1 and CDR2: SGHAT and FQNNGV. Deletions cut 5 bases from V and 0 bases from J, with 5 bases between. There are 13 residues in the CDR3. The CDR3 here is CASSPYSNQPQHF. CDR3 sequence (DNA): TGTGCCAGCAGCCCTTATAGCAATCAGCCCCAGCATTTT.

The chain joins TRBV3-1 (or the pseudogene TRBV3-2) to TRBJ1-1; D remains unclear. CDR3 length: 13 residues. The V end was cut by 6 bases, the J end by 1 base, with 9 bases between. Per the germline V gene, CDR1 is LGHDT and CDR2 is YNNKEL (reference sequence). The CDR3 here is CASSRTRNTEAFF. For the CDR3, the DNA is TGTGCCAGCAGTCGAACACGGAACACTGAAGCTTTCTTT.

The chain joins TRBV9 to TRBJ1-1, with a tentative D call TRBD1 (6 bases). Germline loops: CDR1 SGDLS, CDR2 YYNGEE. V was cut by 4 bases and J by 1 base, with 8 bases left in between. This CDR3 has 13 residues. DNA of the CDR3: TGTGCCAGCAGCCGACAGGAGAACACTGAAGCTTTCTTT. This translates into CASSRQENTEAFF.

A word on this clone: A junction boundary mismatches the germline segment, possibly from a read error. In DNA, the CDR3 is TGTGCCCGCAGCCACCAGACGGGGGGAGGGGGGTACCAATCAGAGACCCAGTACTTC. It yields the protein CARSHQTGGGGYQSETQYF. The chain uses TRBV9 and TRBJ2-5; a weak D match, TRBD2 (7 bases). Germline CDR1 is SGDLS and CDR2 is YYNGEE. The CDR3 spans 19 residues.

The genes are TRBV2 and TRBJ1-3; TRBD1 agrees at 8 bases. From germline, CDR1 is SNHLY and CDR2 FYNNEI. The CDR3 covers 16 residues. J was trimmed by 2 bases and V by 7 bases; bases with no gene match: 10. The CDR3 sequence: CASIGTGIRTGNTIYF. As DNA, the CDR3 is TGTGCCAGCATTGGGACAGGTATTCGAACTGGAAACACCATATATTTT.